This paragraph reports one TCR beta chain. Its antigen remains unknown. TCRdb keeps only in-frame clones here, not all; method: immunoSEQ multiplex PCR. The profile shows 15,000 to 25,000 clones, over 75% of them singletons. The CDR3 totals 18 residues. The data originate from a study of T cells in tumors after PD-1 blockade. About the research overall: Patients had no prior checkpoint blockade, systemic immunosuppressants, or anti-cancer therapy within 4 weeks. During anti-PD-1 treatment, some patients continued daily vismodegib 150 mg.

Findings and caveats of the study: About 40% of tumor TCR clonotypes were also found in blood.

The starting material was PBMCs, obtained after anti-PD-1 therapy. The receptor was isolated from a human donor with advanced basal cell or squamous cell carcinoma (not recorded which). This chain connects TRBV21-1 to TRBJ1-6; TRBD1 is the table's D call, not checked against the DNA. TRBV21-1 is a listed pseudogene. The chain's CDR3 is CASSKVLYRVNDNSPLHF. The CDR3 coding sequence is TGTGCCAGCAGCAAAGTTTTGTACAGGGTCAACGATAATTCACCCCTCCACTTT.